This paragraph covers one T cell receptor beta chain sequence. Its specificity is not known. Findings of the study overall: The TCR gene usage of tumor memory CD4+ T cells clustered together with blood and lymph node memory CD4+ cells and with lymph node naive CD4+ cells. Whole repertoires were not studied in the larger cohort, only one V-J beta rearrangement.

Germline lookup yields CDR1 LGHNA and CDR2 YNFKEQ. The V gene lost 0 bases and the J gene lost 6 bases, with 6 bases spanning the gap. The CDR3 runs to 13 residues. Semi-nested PCR with Nested Universal Primer A followed constant-region reverse priming of full-length variable regions. MiXCR, applied by TCRdb to the 5' RACE reads, yields one record per CDR3 protein. The data hold over 40,000 distinct CDR3 sequences, with about 30% observed a single time. The sample was tumor-infiltrating memory CD4+ T cells sorted from the breast tumor. The subset is: memory CD4+ T cells, CD4+CD45RO+CD25-. This sequence joins TRBV4-2 and TRBJ1-5; no reliable D call. This sequence was found in a female donor with breast cancer. The CDR3 spells CASSQDVAQPQHF. CDR3 in DNA: TGTGCCAGCAGCCAAGATGTTGCTCAGCCCCAGCATTTT.